The 15 T cell receptor beta chains given below trace back to one sample, sequenced in a study of post-analysis software for immune sequencing data. Overall study findings and caveats: About 5 TRBV segments occurring more often in patients than controls included TRBV5-6, TRBV5-1 and TRBV20-1.

The antigens these receptors bind are not known. Prepared TCR beta cDNA libraries contained unique molecular identifiers. MiXCR, run by TCRdb on the PCR reads, gives a single entry per CDR3 protein. The table has approximately 660,000 distinct CDR3 sequences, approximately 59% seen once. Sequencing input: blood. These receptors all stem from a girl aged 2 to 9 with multiple sclerosis.

This clonotype was found a few times. This chain links TRBV7-3 with TRBJ2-1; 10 nucleotides line up with TRBD2. The germline V gene encodes CDR1 SGHTA and CDR2 FQGTGA. V lost 5 bases, J lost 9 bases, and 7 bases stayed unmatched. CDR3 length equals 14 residues. CDR3 loop: CASSQKREGVEQFF. The CDR3 DNA reads as TGTGCCAGCAGCCAGAAGCGGGAGGGAGTTGAGCAGTTCTTC. The whole variable domain, remainder taken from reference TRBV7-3 and TRBJ2-1, is GAGVSQTPSNKVTEKGKYVELRCDPISGHTALYWYRQSLGQGPEFLIYFQGTGAADDSGLPNDRFFAVRPEGSVSTLKIQRTERGDSAVYLCASSQKREGVEQFFGPGTRLTVL.

The V and J genes are TRBV18 and TRBJ2-7, with D possibly being TRBD1 or TRBD2 (5 bases each). Per germline, CDR1 KGHSH and CDR2 LQKENI. Trimming pared 3 bases from V and 10 bases from J, leaving 19 bases between. This CDR3 has 14 residues. In DNA, the CDR3 is TGTGCCAGCTCACCCAACCGGGACGTGGGTACCCAGTACTTC. Protein sequence: CASSPNRDVGTQYF. The variable domain in full, with the rest retrieved from reference TRBV18 and TRBJ2-7, is NAGVMQNPRHLVRRRGQEARLRCSPMKGHSHVYWYRQLPEEGLKFMVYLQKENIIDESGMPKERFSAEFPKEGPSILRIQQVVRGDSAAYFCASSPNRDVGTQYFGPGTRLTVT.

The chain uses TRBV7-9 and TRBJ2-4; TRBD2 is a possible D gene (6 bases). Germline V gene sequence: CDR1 SEHNR, CDR2 FQNEAQ (reference sequence). Trimming took 1 base from V and 9 from J, leaving 10 bases between them. The CDR3 totals 13 residues. The CDR3 DNA is TGTGCCAGCAGCTTAGTGGCGGAGGGCATTCAGTACTTC. It codes for CASSLVAEGIQYF.

This clonotype was seen more than once but under ten times. This chain links TRBV5-1 with TRBJ2-6; weak D call: TRBD1 (6 bases). Germline CDR1 and CDR2: SGHRS and YFSETQ. The CDR3 totals 15 residues. The V gene lost 1 base and the J gene lost 3 bases, with 8 bases spanning the gap. This chain's CDR3 is CASSLYRDGANVLTF. DNA of the CDR3: TGCGCCAGCAGCTTGTACAGGGATGGGGCCAACGTCCTGACTTTC.

The J gene is TRBJ2-1, the V gene TRBV16, with unresolved D. This CDR3 region has 14 residues. Looked up from germline, CDR1 is KGHSY and CDR2 is FQNENV. V lost 0 bases, J lost 6 bases, and 9 bases lay in between. CDR3 coding DNA: TGTGCCAGCAGCCAATCTGGGCAGAGCAATGAGCAGTTCTTC. Protein product: CASSQSGQSNEQFF.

J is TRBJ2-7 and V is TRBV7-9; D is undetermined. The tail of the sequence fits TRBJ2-5 better, so the J call may be wrong. This CDR3 spans 13 amino acids. Per the germline V gene, CDR1 is SEHNR and CDR2 is FQNEAQ (reference sequence). CDR3 bases: TGTGCCAGCAGCCCAGAGTCCGGAGAGACCCAGTACTTC. This gives the protein CASSPESGETQYF.

The count of this clonotype is one. The V and J genes are TRBV11-2 and TRBJ2-1; 7 bases are a match to TRBD1. Unmatched junction bases numbered 8, after V lost 8 bases and J lost 10 bases. Per the germline V gene, CDR1 is SGHAT and CDR2 is FQNNGV. The CDR3 loop spans 12 amino acids. The CDR3 region is CASGNRGGEQFF. Written as DNA, the CDR3 is TGTGCCAGCGGAAACAGGGGTGGGGAGCAGTTCTTC.

The CDR3 bases are TGTGCCAGCAGTACAGCGGATACGCAGTATTTT. This encodes CASSTADTQYF. The rearrangement links TRBV2 to TRBJ2-3; D remains unclear. The CDR3 has 11 residues. The V gene lost 5 bases and the J gene lost 6 bases, with 6 bases spanning the gap. CDR1 and CDR2 from the germline V gene are SNHLY and FYNNEI. The whole variable domain, remainder taken from reference TRBV2 and TRBJ2-3, is EPEVTQTPSHQVTQMGQEVILRCVPISNHLYFYWYRQILGQKVEFLVSFYNNEISEKSEIFDDQFSVERPDGSNFTLKIRSTKLEDSAMYFCASSTADTQYFGPGTRLTVL.

The chain carries TRBV2 and TRBJ2-4, with 9 bases fitting TRBD1. The better agreement between TRBJ2-7 and the DNA end casts doubt on the J call. In germline, CDR1 is SNHLY, CDR2 FYNNEI. CDR3 size: 15 residues. The CDR3 spells CASRKGQGTPYEQYF. DNA for the CDR3: TGTGCCAGCAGAAAGGGACAGGGAACCCCCTACGAGCAGTACTTC.

V gene TRBV2 combines with J gene TRBJ1-2, with D perhaps matching TRBD1 (6 bases). The CDR3 has 12 amino acids. V was trimmed by 8 bases and J by 4 bases, leaving 11 bases between them. Germline lookup yields CDR1 SNHLY and CDR2 FYNNEI. The chain's CDR3 is CASGPQGYGYTF. The CDR3 region has the DNA TGTGCCAGCGGGCCACAGGGCTATGGCTACACCTTC.

This clonotype was counted a few times. The chain has TRBV7-9 and TRBJ2-7; D remains unclear. The germline V gene encodes CDR1 SEHNR and CDR2 FQNEAQ (reference sequence). CDR3 size: 14 residues. V was pared by 1 base and J by 5 bases, with 12 bases between. The CDR3 DNA reads as TGTGCCAGCAGCTTAGTAAGGCCGGGCCACGAGCAGTACTTC. Translation: CASSLVRPGHEQYF.

This chain links TRBV7-2 with TRBJ2-3; TRBD2 agrees at 7 bases. The CDR3 covers 16 residues. Germline trimming cut 0 bases from V and 0 bases from J; bases unmatched to any gene: 3. The germline V gene has CDR1 SGHTA and CDR2 FQGNSA. The CDR3, as DNA: TGTGCCAGCAGCTTAGCGCTAGCGGCTAGCACAGATACGCAGTATTTT. Its protein product is CASSLALAASTDTQYF.

V usage is TRBV20-1 and J usage is TRBJ2-3, with TRBD1 as a possible D gene (6 bases). Germline assignment: CDR1 DFQATT and CDR2 SNEGSKA (reference sequence). V was pared by 6 bases and J by 8 bases, with 21 bases between. CDR3 size: 14 residues. CDR3 coding DNA: TGCAGTGCCCCCAGGGGTGGGGCGGTGGGTACGCAGTATTTT. Translating it yields CSAPRGGAVGTQYF.

This chain links TRBV4-1 with TRBJ1-5, with D maybe TRBD1 (5 bases). This CDR3 has 14 residues. Trimming shortened V by 0 bases and J by 6 bases, and 9 bases separated the two germline ends. Germline assignment: CDR1 MGHRA and CDR2 YSYEKL. The DNA for the CDR3 is TGCGCCAGCAGCCAAGACGGGGGGACTCAGCCCCAGCATTTT. Its translation: CASSQDGGTQPQHF.

This clonotype is deemed large. CDR3 DNA: TGTGCCACCAGCATAATAGCGGGAGAAGGGCAGTTCTTC. As protein: CATSIIAGEGQFF. This chain joins TRBV15 and TRBJ2-1; 9 bases map to TRBD2. CDR1 and CDR2 from the germline V gene are LNHNV and YYDKDF (reference sequence). J was trimmed by 12 bases and V by 4 bases; bases with no gene match: 7. The CDR3 has 13 residues. The full variable domain, its missing parts supplied by reference TRBV15 and TRBJ2-1, is DAMVIQNPRYQVTQFGKPVTLSCSQTLNHNVMYWYQQKSSQAPKLLFHYYDKDFNNEADTPDNFQSRRPNTSFCFLDIRSPGLGDTAMYLCATSIIAGEGQFFGPGTRLTVL.